These 32 T cell receptor beta chains were all obtained from the same sample, sequenced in a study of T-cell reconstitution after alpha-beta-depleted transplantation in children. Unique molecular identifiers were incorporated into the prepared TCRbeta library. A single record per CDR3 protein comes from TCRdb applying MiXCR to the PCR reads. The table records a few hundred thousand distinct CDR3 sequences, about 9.6% of them present only once. Sequencing was performed on PBMCs from the stem cell graft donor, taken from the stem cell graft. The receptors shown here come from a human donor who donated a stem cell graft to a child with SCID.

The sample holds many counts of this clonotype. J is TRBJ1-4 and V is TRBV7-2; 7 nucleotides agree with TRBD1. The CDR3 has 14 amino acids. Germline V gives CDR1 SGHTA, CDR2 FQGNSA. V lost 5 bases to trimming and J lost 5 bases; unmatched junction nucleotides: 5. This chain's CDR3 is CASSRGTANEKLFF. The DNA of the CDR3 is TGTGCCAGCAGCCGAGGGACAGCAAATGAAAAACTGTTTTTT.

This clonotype was seen many times. The rearrangement uses TRBV5-1 and TRBJ2-7; D gene unclear. Trimming cost V 0 bases and J 0 bases, with 10 bases left between them. CDR3 size: 15 residues. CDR1 SGHRS and CDR2 YFSETQ come from the germline V gene. The CDR3 nucleotides are TGCGCCAGCAGCTTGGTTTACAGAAGCTCCTACGAGCAGTACTTC. Translated, it gives CASSLVYRSSYEQYF.

This clonotype was found many times. This CDR3 reads CASTEGSNQPQHF. The CDR3 bases are TGTGCCAGTACTGAGGGATCCAATCAGCCCCAGCATTTT. The rearrangement uses TRBV12-3 or TRBV12-4 and TRBJ1-5; D ambiguous. The ends were cut back, 9 bases at V and 3 bases at J, with 12 bases in the middle. The CDR3 contains 13 residues.

This clonotype has at least ten counts. The genes are TRBV19 and TRBJ2-2; no reliable D call. The germline V gene encodes CDR1 LNHDA and CDR2 SQIVND (reference sequence). The V end lost 3 bases, the J end lost 8 bases, and 10 bases lay between the germline ends. The CDR3 totals 13 residues. The DNA of the CDR3 is TGTGCCAGTAGTATGAGTTTCGTTGGGGAGCTGTTTTTT. Amino acid sequence: CASSMSFVGELFF.

Ten or more counts support this clonotype. The chain joins TRBV2 to TRBJ1-1; 9 nucleotides line up with TRBD1. With 7 bases clipped from V and 5 bases from J, the junction kept 8 bases outside the gene matches. Germline lookup yields CDR1 SNHLY and CDR2 FYNNEI. CDR3 size: 14 residues. In DNA form, the CDR3 reads TGTGCCAGCATTTTCAGGACAGGGGAAACTGAAGCTTTCTTT. Its translation is CASIFRTGETEAFF.

This clonotype was detected many times. V is TRBV7-2 and J is TRBJ1-2, with TRBD1 matching over 7 bases. The junction had 13 bases not matched to a gene; V was cut back by 8 bases and J by 4 bases. The germline V gene encodes CDR1 SGHTA and CDR2 FQGNSA. The CDR3 has 15 amino acids. This chain's CDR3 is CASRRDSSFSYGYTF. For the CDR3, the DNA is TGTGCCAGCCGCCGGGACAGTTCTTTTTCCTATGGCTACACCTTC.

This clonotype was found many times. This rearrangement joins TRBV5-1 to TRBJ2-5; D ambiguous. The CDR3 has 15 amino acids. CDR1 SGHRS and CDR2 YFSETQ come from the germline V gene. V was trimmed by 0 bases and J by 1 base, leaving 10 bases between them. The CDR3 DNA reads TGCGCCAGCAGCTTGGGATATGCCTCCCAAGAGACCCAGTACTTC. It encodes CASSLGYASQETQYF.

This clonotype was detected many times. V gene TRBV5-1 combines with J gene TRBJ1-4, with 8 bases identical to TRBD1. The germline CDR1 and CDR2 sequences are SGHRS and YFSETQ. Trimming removed 4 bases from V and 8 bases from J; junction bases left unmatched: 10. The CDR3 has 15 amino acids. In DNA, the CDR3 is TGCGCCAGCAGCCCAGGACAGGGCAGATGGGAAAAACTGTTTTTT. As protein: CASSPGQGRWEKLFF.

This clonotype was counted ten times or more. This rearrangement joins TRBV20-1 to TRBJ1-2; tentatively, D is TRBD1 (5 bases). The V and J ends lost 0 bases and 5 bases respectively, with 10 bases between them. CDR3 length: 13 residues. CDR1 is DFQATT and CDR2 is SNEGSKA in the germline V gene (reference sequence). The CDR3, as DNA: TGCAGTGCTAGAGATCTCAGGGTTTATGGCTACACCTTC. It encodes CSARDLRVYGYTF.

The table lists this clonotype with many counts. V gene TRBV5-1 combines with J gene TRBJ1-1; 7 bases are shared with TRBD1. Germline loops: CDR1 SGHRS, CDR2 YFSETQ. The CDR3 is 15 amino acids. Trimming cost V 7 bases and J 4 bases; bases outside gene matches: 13. CDR3 loop: CASLDRTGMSTEAFF. CDR3 in DNA: TGCGCCAGCCTGGACAGGACGGGAATGAGCACTGAAGCTTTCTTT. The full variable domain, rest sourced from reference TRBV5-1 and TRBJ1-1, is KAGVTQTPRYLIKTRGQQVTLSCSPISGHRSVSWYQQTPGQGLQFLFEYFSETQRNKGNFPGRFSGRQFSNSRSEMNVSTLELGDSALYLCASLDRTGMSTEAFFGQGTRLTVV.

This clonotype was seen a handful of times. A much more abundant neighbour one base away suggests this may be a read error. This sequence joins TRBV12-3 or TRBV12-4 and TRBJ2-1; 9 bases map to TRBD2. The CDR3 has 17 amino acids. In DNA, the CDR3 is TGTACCAGCAGTTTCTCCCTCAGCGGGGGGCCCTACAATGAGCAGTTCTTC. Amino acids: CTSSFSLSGGPYNEQFF.

This clonotype was detected many times. The chain combines TRBV5-5 with TRBJ2-5; D is unresolved. With 6 bases removed from V and 2 bases from J, the gap between germline ends came to 11 bases. This CDR3 spans 13 amino acids. Germline values: CDR1 SGHKS, CDR2 YYEKEE (reference sequence). This CDR3 is CASNHPGQETQYF. CDR3 sequence (DNA): TGTGCCAGCAACCACCCGGGTCAAGAGACCCAGTACTTC.

In this sample, this clonotype turned up many times. The chain links TRBV7-8 to TRBJ2-3; 8 bases match TRBD2. The J segment lost 4 bases and the V segment lost 1 base, leaving 1 base of the junction unmatched. From germline, CDR1 is SGHVS and CDR2 FQNEAQ. The CDR3 runs to 14 residues. CDR3 in DNA: TGTGCCAGCAGCTTAGTAGCGGGACCAGATACGCAGTATTTT. Encoded protein: CASSLVAGPDTQYF.

CDR3 loop: CASSIAGGLETQYF. CDR3 nucleotides: TGTGCCAGCAGTATAGCGGGGGGGCTAGAGACCCAGTACTTC. This chain uses TRBV6-1 with TRBJ2-5; 11 bases map to TRBD2. Losses at the gene ends were 5 bases for V and 4 bases for J; bases not matched to a gene: 3. The germline V gene encodes CDR1 MNHNS and CDR2 SASEGT. CDR3 length equals 14 residues.

This clonotype was recorded many times. This chain links TRBV7-2 with TRBJ1-1, with a possible D match to TRBD1 (6 bases). In germline, CDR1 is SGHTA, CDR2 FQGNSA. The CDR3 consists of 16 residues. Trimming removed 0 bases at V and 4 bases at J, with 15 bases between. The CDR3 DNA sequence: TGTGCCAGCAGCTTAGCAGGGGGGTGGGAAGGCACTGAAGCTTTCTTT. This encodes CASSLAGGWEGTEAFF. Together with reference TRBV7-2 and TRBJ1-1, the CDR3 gives the full variable domain: GAGVSQSPSNKVTEKGKDVELRCDPISGHTALYWYRQSLGQGLEFLIYFQGNSAPDKSGLPSDRFSAERTGGSVSTLTIQRTQQEDSAVYLCASSLAGGWEGTEAFFGQGTRLTVV.

This clonotype was counted many times. The J gene is TRBJ1-1, the V gene TRBV6-5; D uncertain. This CDR3 spans 13 amino acids. The V end was cut by 6 bases, the J end by 3 bases, with 11 bases between. Germline V gene sequence: CDR1 MNHEY, CDR2 SVGAGI. The CDR3 DNA is TGTGCCAGCAGCTTAGAGGTTGACACTGAAGCTTTCTTT. Protein: CASSLEVDTEAFF.

This clonotype was observed at least ten times. The rearrangement links TRBV15 to TRBJ2-4; D gene uncertain. V lost 1 base and J lost 0, with 7 bases in between. The CDR3 covers 15 residues. Germline values: CDR1 LNHNV, CDR2 YYDKDF (reference sequence). CDR3 in DNA: TGTGCCACCAGCAGAGGAGTAATAGCCAAAAACATTCAGTACTTC. It specifies CATSRGVIAKNIQYF.

This clonotype showed up many times. The chain recombines TRBV6-5 with TRBJ2-7, with TRBD2 matching over 8 bases. The V and J ends lost 2 bases and 4 bases, in that order; junction bases with no gene match: 4. The CDR3 has 14 residues. CDR1 is MNHEY, CDR2 SVGAGI, per germline. This CDR3 is CASSYRGGRYEQYF. The CDR3 bases are TGTGCCAGCAGTTACCGGGGGGGCCGATACGAGCAGTACTTC.

This clonotype occurred many times. V usage is TRBV24-1 and J usage is TRBJ2-2; D call uncertain. The CDR3 totals 17 residues. From germline, CDR1 is KGHDR and CDR2 SFDVKD. The V gene lost 2 bases and the J gene lost 1 base, with 13 bases spanning the gap. The CDR3 loop is CATSDSRNLLNTGELFF. The CDR3 coding sequence is TGTGCCACCAGTGATTCCCGGAACCTACTGAACACCGGGGAGCTGTTTTTT.

The sample holds many counts of this clonotype. The rearrangement joins TRBV4-1 to TRBJ1-5, with D possibly TRBD1 on 6 matching bases. Germline assignment: CDR1 MGHRA and CDR2 YSYEKL. Deletions cut 1 base from V and 5 bases from J, with 12 bases between. The CDR3 contains 15 residues. CDR3 in amino acids: CASSQGLQGDQPQHF. The CDR3 region has the DNA TGCGCCAGCAGCCAAGGGCTACAGGGAGATCAGCCCCAGCATTTT.

The chain combines TRBV18 with TRBJ1-2, with D possibly being TRBD1 (6 bases). CDR3 length: 15 residues. The germline V and J ends were trimmed by 1 base and 6 bases, with 15 bases remaining between them. Germline CDR1 and CDR2: KGHSH and LQKENI. CDR3 sequence (DNA): TGTGCCAGCTCACCACAACAGGGTTATGTGGATGGCTACACCTTC. Residues: CASSPQQGYVDGYTF.

The chain combines TRBV4-2 with TRBJ1-4; D is uncertain. CDR1 and CDR2 (germline): LGHNA, YNFKEQ. The CDR3 extends over 15 amino acids. V dropped 3 bases and J dropped 5 bases, with 13 bases sitting between them. The CDR3 DNA sequence: TGTGCCAGCAGCCAGGAGCCGCCACCGAATGAAAAACTGTTTTTT. Protein: CASSQEPPPNEKLFF.

This clonotype was counted many times. The V gene is TRBV5-1, the J gene TRBJ2-7; 9 bases align to TRBD1. This CDR3 region has 15 residues. Germline CDR1 and CDR2: SGHRS and YFSETQ. After removal of 5 bases from V and 1 base from J, the junction contained 7 bases not matched to a gene. The CDR3, as DNA: TGCGCCAGCAGTTCCGGGACAGGGTTTTCCTACGAGCAGTACTTC. It yields the protein CASSSGTGFSYEQYF. The full variable domain, rest sourced from reference TRBV5-1 and TRBJ2-7, is KAGVTQTPRYLIKTRGQQVTLSCSPISGHRSVSWYQQTPGQGLQFLFEYFSETQRNKGNFPGRFSGRQFSNSRSEMNVSTLELGDSALYLCASSSGTGFSYEQYFGPGTRLTVT.

This clonotype was found many times. V gene TRBV7-9 combines with J gene TRBJ1-1; 7 nucleotides align to TRBD1. This CDR3 is 14 amino acids long. With V trimmed by 1 base and J by 5 bases, 4 bases remained unmatched. Germline lookup yields CDR1 SEHNR and CDR2 FQNEAQ (reference sequence). The CDR3 DNA reads TGTGCCAGCAGCTTAGGATCAGGGGGTACTGAAGCTTTCTTT. The encoded protein is CASSLGSGGTEAFF.

The sample holds many counts of this clonotype. The V gene is TRBV5-1, the J gene TRBJ1-2; 7 positions agree with TRBD1. This CDR3 is 15 amino acids long. Trimming at V came to 6 bases and at J to 3 bases, leaving 11 bases not matched to a gene. The germline gives CDR1 SGHRS, CDR2 YFSETQ. This chain's CDR3 is CASTQMTGIDYGYTF. The CDR3 DNA sequence: TGCGCCAGCACCCAGATGACAGGGATCGACTATGGCTACACCTTC.

This clonotype was recorded at least ten times. The chain carries TRBV4-2 and TRBJ2-2; TRBD2 is a possible D gene (5 bases). V was clipped by 4 bases and J by 6 bases, with 15 bases between them. Germline CDR1 LGHNA, CDR2 YNFKEQ. The CDR3 totals 15 residues. For the CDR3, the DNA is TGTGCCAGCAGCCGATCAGAGAGGGCACCCGGGGAGCTGTTTTTT. Translated, it gives CASSRSERAPGELFF.

This clonotype has just a few counts. A single base separates this from a much larger clone, so it may be a read error. The rearrangement joins TRBV4-3 to TRBJ1-2; D gene uncertain. Germline V lookup: CDR1 LGHNA, CDR2 YSLEER. The CDR3 spans 13 residues. CDR3 nucleotides: TGCGCCAGCAGCCAAGATGGAGTCTATGGCGACACCTTC. Its protein is CASSQDGVYGDTF.

This clonotype was seen just once. The chain joins TRBV18 to TRBJ2-7; D could derive from TRBD1 or TRBD2 (5 bases each). Germline V gene sequence: CDR1 KGHSH, CDR2 LQKENI. V was clipped by 1 base and J by 3 bases, with 16 bases between them. The CDR3 totals 16 residues. The CDR3 loop reads CASSPRRGDGGYEQYF. In DNA, the CDR3 is TGTGCCAGCTCACCACGTAGGGGAGATGGCGGCTACGAGCAGTACTTC. Drawing the rest from reference TRBV18 and TRBJ2-7, the complete variable domain is NAGVMQNPRHLVRRRGQEARLRCSPMKGHSHVYWYRQLPEEGLKFMVYLQKENIIDESGMPKERFSAEFPKEGPSILRIQQVVRGDSAAYFCASSPRRGDGGYEQYFGPGTRLTVT.

This clonotype was found many times. The rearrangement links TRBV5-1 to TRBJ2-1; 12 bases are shared with TRBD2. V lost 3 bases and J lost 0; bases outside the gene matches: 4. There are 17 residues in the CDR3. The germline V gene has CDR1 SGHRS and CDR2 YFSETQ. As DNA, the CDR3 is TGCGCCAGCAGCTCTCTAGCGGGGGGGTTCTCCTACAATGAGCAGTTCTTC. It is translated as CASSSLAGGFSYNEQFF.

CDR3 loop: CASSTKGDRGGNNYGYTF. In DNA, the CDR3 is TGTGCCAGCAGTACTAAGGGAGACAGAGGGGGGAATAACTATGGCTACACCTTC. This rearrangement joins TRBV28 to TRBJ1-2; possible D gene TRBD1, 6 bases. This CDR3 contains 18 residues. CDR1 and CDR2 (germline): MDHEN, SYDVKM. The V gene lost 5 bases and the J gene lost 1 base, with 23 bases spanning the gap.

At least ten counts were recorded for this clonotype. V gene TRBV10-1 combines with J gene TRBJ2-1; possibly TRBD1 or TRBD2 for D (5 bases each). The germline V gene has CDR1 WNHNN and CDR2 SYGVQD (reference sequence). The CDR3 has 17 amino acids. V lost 0 bases and J 3 bases, leaving 15 bases between the germline ends. The CDR3 DNA sequence: TGCGCCAGCAGTGAGTCGATTGGAACTGGGGGCTACAATGAGCAGTTCTTC. Its protein product is CASSESIGTGGYNEQFF.

On this clonotype itself: Being one base from a much bigger clone, this may be a read error. The rearrangement links TRBV12-3 or TRBV12-4 to TRBJ2-1; 9 bases fit TRBD2. V lost 5 bases and J lost 6; bases outside the gene matches: 11. The CDR3 has 16 residues. CDR3 protein: CASSPRGTSRSNEQFF. CDR3 nucleotide sequence: TGTGCCAGCAGTCCACGGGGGACTAGCAGGTCCAATGAGCAGTTCTTC.